This T cell receptor (beta chain) was captured in a study of glioma-infiltrating T cells after dendritic cell vaccination (dated by TCRdb to 2016 to 2018). Looking at the study overall: A cohort of roughly 15 glioblastoma patients from Phase I and II dendritic cell vaccination trials was included, of whom 9 were newly diagnosed and 6 had recurrent disease. Between about 2002 and 2013, the patients were given dendritic cell vaccination pulsed with autologous tumor lysate. The vaccine consisted of monocyte-derived dendritic cells cultured less than 9 days with IL-4 and GM-CSF, then pulsed overnight with autologous tumor lysate. Patients received three intradermal dendritic cell vaccine injections at biweekly intervals in the arm below the axilla. In glioblastoma patients vaccinated with dendritic cells, deep sequencing of TCR beta CDR3 regions served to measure tumor-infiltrating lymphocyte content and to compare repertoires between tumor and blood. TCR sequencing metrics, including TIL content and tumor-blood repertoire overlap, were correlated with survival after dendritic cell vaccination. Broader findings and caveats from the paper: TCR clonality showed no direct relationship with survival, which suggests that a diverse polyclonal response may matter. The three-group TCR overlap response model was characterized as speculative, and prospective validation of the model was stated to be required. Higher estimated pretreatment TIL content predicted longer time to progression and overall survival after dendritic cell vaccination. The cohort was small and heterogeneous, with few patients having full blood and tumor sets and even fewer initial-recurrent tumor pairs.

The meaning of the sample's time point label: after dendritic cell vaccination, including at tumor progression/relapse. Patients were selected for having adequate residual fresh-frozen tumor tissue and more than two years of available survival data. Although molecular status otherwise differed among the glioblastoma patients, no patient had an isocitrate dehydrogenase mutation. PBMC collection took place before vaccination, two weeks after the third vaccination, and at tumor progression if progression occurred. The Qiagen DNeasy Blood extraction Kit was used to extract genomic DNA. The immunoSEQ assay amplified TCRB CDR3 regions from around 2 micrograms of genomic DNA, or from all available DNA when less than that amount was available. The multiplex PCR employed 60 forward primers targeting TCR V beta segments and 13 reverse primers targeting J beta segments. To estimate the number of reads per starting template, synthetic control templates were added to each sample at limiting dilution. Sequencing produced 87 bp reads on the Illumina HiSeq System. Per the original workflow: PCR and sequencing errors were removed by a nearest neighbor algorithm that merged closely related sequences. TCR overlap was measured as the percentage of unique tumor TCR beta sequences that were also present in the peripheral blood of the same patient. Imported from immuneACCESS, the table was reduced by TCRdb to in-frame sequences with V and J called. These copies leave out some clones; in studies compared against another copy, an unresolved V gene accounts for under half, and the cause of the remainder is not known. Clone size and V and J calls were adopted from that table, with D and trimming inferred from the DNA. The sample includes about 50,000 clones, with around 89% observed a single time. Of the sample, around 5% is held by the ten largest clones.

CDR1 is given as SEHNR and CDR2 as FQNEAQ, both from the germline V gene (reference sequence). The CDR3, cysteine through phenylalanine, is 15 amino acids long. The retained sequence is limited to the CDR3, 45 bases, with the frame set at the first base. V drops 0 bases and J drops 6 bases, leaving 12 bases in between. On this clone itself: The target of this receptor is not known. No base-level quality is on record; no much larger clone is a single base apart.

Sequencing used blood, obtained after dendritic cell vaccination. This sequence was found in a human donor with glioblastoma. This chain joins TRBV7-9 to TRBJ1-3; TRBD1 is perhaps the D gene, given 6 matching bases. The DNA is as follows: TGTGCCAGCAGCTTAGCCGGGGCAGGGGTAAACACCATATATTTT. Its amino acids are CASSLAGAGVNTIYF.